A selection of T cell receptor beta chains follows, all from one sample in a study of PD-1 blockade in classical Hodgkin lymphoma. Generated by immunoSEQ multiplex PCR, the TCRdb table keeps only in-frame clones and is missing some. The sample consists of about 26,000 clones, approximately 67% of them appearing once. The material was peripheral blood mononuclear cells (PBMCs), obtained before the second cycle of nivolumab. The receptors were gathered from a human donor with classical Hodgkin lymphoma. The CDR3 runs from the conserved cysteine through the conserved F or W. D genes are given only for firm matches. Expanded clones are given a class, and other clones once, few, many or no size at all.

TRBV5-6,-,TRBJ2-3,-,CASSLVGLDSISTDTQYF,TGTGCCAGCAGCTTGGTTGGGTTAGACAGTATAAGCACAGATACGCAGTATTTT
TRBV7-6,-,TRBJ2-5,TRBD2,CASSHSGSGFMETQYF,TGTGCCAGCAGCCACAGCGGGAGTGGTTTCATGGAGACCCAGTACTTC
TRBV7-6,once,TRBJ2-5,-,CASSLGRGETQYF,TGTGCCAGCAGCTTAGGTCGCGGGGAGACCCAGTACTTC
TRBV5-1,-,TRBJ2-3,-,CASSSDTGADTQYF,TGCGCCAGCAGCTCGGACACGGGGGCAGATACGCAGTATTTT
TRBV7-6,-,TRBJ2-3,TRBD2,CASSLSPASGLRDTQYF,TGTGCCAGCAGCTTATCACCGGCTAGCGGCCTCCGGGATACGCAGTATTTT
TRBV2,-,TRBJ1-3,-,CASSASSRSGSGNTIYF,TGTGCCAGCAGTGCCTCCTCCCGATCGGGTTCCGGAAACACCATATATTTT
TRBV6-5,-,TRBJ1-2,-,CASGPRGHPYGYTF,TGTGCCAGCGGTCCTCGGGGCCACCCCTATGGCTACACCTTC
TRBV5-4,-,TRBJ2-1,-,CASSQHDTNEQFF,TGTGCCAGCAGCCAACATGACACCAATGAGCAGTTCTTC
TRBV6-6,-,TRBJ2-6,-,CASSQAGTKTF,TGTGCCAGCAGTCAAGCCGGGACAAAGACTTTC
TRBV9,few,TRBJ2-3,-,CASSVGDDTQYF,TGTGCCAGCAGCGTAGGGGACGATACGCAGTATTTT
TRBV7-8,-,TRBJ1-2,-,CASRSSETYNYGYTF,TGTGCCAGCAGGTCGTCAGAAACCTATAACTATGGCTACACCTTC
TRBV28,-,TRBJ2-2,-,CASSLSAAHTNTGELFF,TGTGCCAGCAGTTTGTCCGCCGCGCACACGAACACCGGGGAGCTGTTTTTT
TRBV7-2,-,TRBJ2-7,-,CASRPWDFSYEQYF,TGTGCCAGCAGACCCTGGGACTTCTCCTACGAGCAGTACTTC
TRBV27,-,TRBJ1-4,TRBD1,CASSPDRVVEKLFF,TGTGCCAGCAGTCCTGACAGGGTGGTTGAAAAACTGTTTTTT
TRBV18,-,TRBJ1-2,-,CASSEDSSSGGYTF,-
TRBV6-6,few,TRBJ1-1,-,CASNSLGLLRGEAFF,TGTGCCAGCAATTCTTTGGGCTTACTCAGAGGGGAAGCTTTCTTT
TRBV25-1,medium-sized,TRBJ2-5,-,CASSDIVLNQETQYF,TGTGCCAGCAGTGATATAGTCCTAAATCAAGAGACCCAGTACTTC
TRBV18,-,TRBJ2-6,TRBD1,CASSPRQGVISGANVLTF,TGTGCCAGCTCACCGAGGCAGGGGGTTATCTCTGGGGCCAACGTCCTGACTTTC
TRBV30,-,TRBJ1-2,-,CAWGDMSLAGYTF,TGTGCCTGGGGGGACATGAGTTTAGCGGGCTACACCTTC
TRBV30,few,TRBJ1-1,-,CAWSKTVNTEAFF,TGTGCCTGGAGTAAGACGGTGAACACTGAAGCTTTCTTT
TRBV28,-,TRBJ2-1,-,CASSRKNSYNEQFF,TGTGCCAGCAGCCGAAAAAACTCCTACAATGAGCAGTTCTTC
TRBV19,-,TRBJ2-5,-,CASKTGTQETQYF,TGTGCCAGTAAGACCGGGACCCAAGAGACCCAGTACTTC
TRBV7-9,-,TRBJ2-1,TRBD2,CASSVGLEQFF,TGTGCCAGCAGCGTGGGACTAGAACAGTTCTTC
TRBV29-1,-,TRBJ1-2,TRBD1,CSGRQGNGYTF,TGCAGCGGGCGACAGGGGAACGGCTACACCTTC
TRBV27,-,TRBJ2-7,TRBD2,CASRLAGLTYEQYF,TGTGCCAGCAGACTAGCGGGGCTTACCTACGAGCAGTACTTC
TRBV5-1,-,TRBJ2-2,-,CASSLGLGITGELFF,TGCGCCAGCAGCTTGGGACTAGGGATCACCGGGGAGCTGTTTTTT
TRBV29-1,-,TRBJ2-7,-,CSVLPDWSSYEQYF,TGCAGCGTCCTTCCGGACTGGAGCTCCTACGAGCAGTACTTC
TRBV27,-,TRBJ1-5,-,CASSRGWSNQPQHF,TGTGCCAGCAGCAGGGGATGGAGCAATCAGCCCCAGCATTTT